Sequencing of this T cell receptor beta chain was carried out in a study of cytomegalovirus exposure and HLA in healthy donors. General study results and limits: The study designated 160 or so TCR beta chains cytomegalovirus-associated.

The CDR3 extends over 17 amino acids. V was trimmed by 5 bases and J by 9 bases, leaving 28 bases between them. Germline-derived CDR1 and CDR2 are PRHDT and FYEKMQ (reference sequence). The validation cohort, a group of some 120 subjects, included the donors and was separate from the approximately 680-subject first cohort. Method: immunoSEQ multiplex PCR; TCRdb's copy keeps in-frame clones and lacks some. The sample holds roughly 130,000 clones, roughly 90% seen once. Comment on this clone: The target antigen is unknown.

The TCR was taken from a man under 40 in good health and CMV-seronegative. The rearrangement joins TRBV13 to TRBJ1-2, with D unclear. Sequencing was carried out using PBMCs. The CDR3 DNA sequence: TGTGCCAGCAGCGCATTACTCCGGCGTATAGGACTGGCAAGCTACACCTTC. This sequence encodes CASSALLRRIGLASYTF.